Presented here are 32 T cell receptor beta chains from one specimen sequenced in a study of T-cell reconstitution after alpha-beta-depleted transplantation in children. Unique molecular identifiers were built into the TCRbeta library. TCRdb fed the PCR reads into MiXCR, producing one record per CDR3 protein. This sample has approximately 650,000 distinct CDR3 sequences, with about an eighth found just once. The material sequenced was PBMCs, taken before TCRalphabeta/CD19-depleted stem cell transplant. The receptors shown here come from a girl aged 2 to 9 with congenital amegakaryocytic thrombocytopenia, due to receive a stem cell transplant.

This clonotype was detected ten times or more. The CDR3 here is CASGDFTDTQYF. The CDR3 nucleotides are TGTGCCAGCGGGGACTTCACAGATACGCAGTATTTT. The chain joins TRBV12-3 or TRBV12-4 to TRBJ2-3, with TRBD2 as a possible D gene (6 bases). The CDR3 covers 12 residues. Trimming took off 8 bases at V and 2 bases at J, with 8 bases between the two ends.

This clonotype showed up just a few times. In nucleotides, the CDR3 is TGTGCCAGCAGCTCGAACCCCAAACTAGCGGGAGGGCCGACAGATACGCAGTATTTT. Encoded protein: CASSSNPKLAGGPTDTQYF. The rearrangement joins TRBV7-3 to TRBJ2-3, with 13 bases fitting TRBD2. The length of the CDR3 is 19 residues. Trimming removed 4 bases from V and 3 bases from J; junction bases left unmatched: 13. The germline V gene has CDR1 SGHTA and CDR2 FQGTGA.

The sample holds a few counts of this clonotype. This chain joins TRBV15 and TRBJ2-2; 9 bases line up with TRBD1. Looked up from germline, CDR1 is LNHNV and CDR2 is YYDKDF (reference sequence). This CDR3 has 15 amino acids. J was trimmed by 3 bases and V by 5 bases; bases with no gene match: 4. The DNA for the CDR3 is TGTGCCACCAGCTTGGACAGGGGACACACCGGGGAGCTGTTTTTT. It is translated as CATSLDRGHTGELFF.

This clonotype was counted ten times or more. DNA for the CDR3: TGCGCCAGCAGCTCTCTGGTGGGAGCGAGAACCGGGGAGCTGTTTTTT. Translating gives CASSSLVGARTGELFF. The gene calls are TRBV5-1 and TRBJ2-2; possible D gene TRBD2, 5 bases. The length of the CDR3 is 16 residues. Trimming stripped 3 bases from V and 5 bases from J, with 17 bases between. Germline-derived CDR1 and CDR2 are SGHRS and YFSETQ.

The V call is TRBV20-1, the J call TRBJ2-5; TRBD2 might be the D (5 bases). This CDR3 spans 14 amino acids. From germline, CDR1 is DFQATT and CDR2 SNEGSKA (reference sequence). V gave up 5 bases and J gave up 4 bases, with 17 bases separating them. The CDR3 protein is CSAGPTRSAETQYF. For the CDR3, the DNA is TGCAGTGCTGGACCCACTAGATCTGCAGAGACCCAGTACTTC.

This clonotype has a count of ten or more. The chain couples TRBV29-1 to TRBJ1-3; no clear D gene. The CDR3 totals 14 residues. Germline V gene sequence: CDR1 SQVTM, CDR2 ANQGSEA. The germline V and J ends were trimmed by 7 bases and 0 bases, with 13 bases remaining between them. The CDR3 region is CSAATVASGNTIYF. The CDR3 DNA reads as TGCAGCGCTGCCACTGTAGCCTCTGGAAACACCATATATTTT.

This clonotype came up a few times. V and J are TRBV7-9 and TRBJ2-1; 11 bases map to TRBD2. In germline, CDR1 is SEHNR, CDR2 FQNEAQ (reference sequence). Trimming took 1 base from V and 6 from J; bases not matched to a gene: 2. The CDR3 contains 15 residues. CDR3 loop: CASSLDSGRGNEQFF. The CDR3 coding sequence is TGTGCCAGCAGCTTAGATAGCGGGAGGGGCAATGAGCAGTTCTTC.

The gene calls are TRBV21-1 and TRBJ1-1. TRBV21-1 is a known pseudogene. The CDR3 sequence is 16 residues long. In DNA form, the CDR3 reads TGTGCCAGCAGCAAAGCTTCCGGGCGGAGGAACACTGAAGCGTTCTTT. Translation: CASSKASGRRNTEAFF.

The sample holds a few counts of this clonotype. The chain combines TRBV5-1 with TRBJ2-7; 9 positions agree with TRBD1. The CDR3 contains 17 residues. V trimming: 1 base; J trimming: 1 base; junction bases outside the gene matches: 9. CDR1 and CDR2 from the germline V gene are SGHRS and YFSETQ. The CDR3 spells CASSLRTGAGGSYEQYF. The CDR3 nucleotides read TGCGCCAGCAGCTTGAGGACAGGGGCCGGGGGTTCCTACGAGCAGTACTTC.

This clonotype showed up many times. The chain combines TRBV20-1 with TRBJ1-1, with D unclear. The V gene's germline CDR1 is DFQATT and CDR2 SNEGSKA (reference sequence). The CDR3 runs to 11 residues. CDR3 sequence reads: CRTTSNTEAFF. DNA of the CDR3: TGCAGGACAACAAGTAACACTGAAGCTTTCTTT.

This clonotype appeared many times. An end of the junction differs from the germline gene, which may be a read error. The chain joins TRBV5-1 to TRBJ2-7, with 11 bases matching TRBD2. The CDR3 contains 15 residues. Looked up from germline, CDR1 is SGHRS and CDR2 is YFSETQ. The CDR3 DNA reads TGTGCCAGCAGTTTAGCGGGAGGGAGCTCCTACGAGCAGTACTTC. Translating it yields CASSLAGGSSYEQYF.

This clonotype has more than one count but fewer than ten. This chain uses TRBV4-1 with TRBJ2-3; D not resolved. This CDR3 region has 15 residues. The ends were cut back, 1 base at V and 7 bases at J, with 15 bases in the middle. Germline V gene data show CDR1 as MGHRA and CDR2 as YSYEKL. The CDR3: CASSQVGNGVNTQYF. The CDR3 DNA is TGCGCCAGCAGCCAAGTGGGAAACGGAGTTAATACGCAGTATTTT.

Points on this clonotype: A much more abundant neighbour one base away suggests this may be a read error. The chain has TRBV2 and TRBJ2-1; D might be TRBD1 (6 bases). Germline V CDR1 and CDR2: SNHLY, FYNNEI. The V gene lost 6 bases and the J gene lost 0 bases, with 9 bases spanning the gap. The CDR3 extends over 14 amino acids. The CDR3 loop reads CASRPDSSYNEQFF. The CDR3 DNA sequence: TGTGCCAGCAGGCCGGACAGCTCCTACAATGAGCAGTTCTTC.

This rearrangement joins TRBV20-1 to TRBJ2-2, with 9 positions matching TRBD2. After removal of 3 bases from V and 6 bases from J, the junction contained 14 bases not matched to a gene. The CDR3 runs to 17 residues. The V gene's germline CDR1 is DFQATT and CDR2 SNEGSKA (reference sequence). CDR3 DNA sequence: TGCAGTGCTAGGGGATATCATAGCGGGAGTGGGCCCGGGGAGCTGTTTTTT. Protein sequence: CSARGYHSGSGPGELFF.

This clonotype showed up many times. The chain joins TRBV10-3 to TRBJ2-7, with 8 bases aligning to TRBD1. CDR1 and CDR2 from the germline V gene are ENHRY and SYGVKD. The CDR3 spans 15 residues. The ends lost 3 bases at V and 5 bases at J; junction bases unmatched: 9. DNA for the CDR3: TGTGCCATCAGTGACCTCGACAGGGGAGGCAACGAGCAGTACTTC. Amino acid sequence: CAISDLDRGGNEQYF.

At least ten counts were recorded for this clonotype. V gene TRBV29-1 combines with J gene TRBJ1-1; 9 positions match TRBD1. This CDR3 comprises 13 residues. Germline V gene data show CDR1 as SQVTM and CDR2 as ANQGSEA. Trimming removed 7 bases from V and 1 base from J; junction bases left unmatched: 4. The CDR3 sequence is CSAVTGGNTEAFF. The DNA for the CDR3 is TGCAGCGCCGTGACAGGGGGGAACACTGAAGCTTTCTTT.

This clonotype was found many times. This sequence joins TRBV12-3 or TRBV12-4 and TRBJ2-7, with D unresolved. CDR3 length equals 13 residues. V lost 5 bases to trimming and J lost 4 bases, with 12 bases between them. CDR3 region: CASSAFKNYEQYF. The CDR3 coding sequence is TGTGCCAGCAGTGCGTTCAAGAATTACGAGCAGTACTTC.

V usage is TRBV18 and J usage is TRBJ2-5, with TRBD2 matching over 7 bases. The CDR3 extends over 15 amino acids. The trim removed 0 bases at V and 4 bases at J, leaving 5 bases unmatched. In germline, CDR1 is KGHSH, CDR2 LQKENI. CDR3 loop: CASSPPGTIRETQYF. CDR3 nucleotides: TGTGCCAGCTCACCACCGGGGACTATACGAGAGACCCAGTACTTC.

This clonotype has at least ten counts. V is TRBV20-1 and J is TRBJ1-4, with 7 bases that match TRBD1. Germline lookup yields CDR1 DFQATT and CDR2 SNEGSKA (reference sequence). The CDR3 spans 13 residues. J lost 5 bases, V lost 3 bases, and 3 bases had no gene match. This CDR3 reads CSASNRGNEKLFF. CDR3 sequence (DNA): TGCAGTGCTAGTAACAGGGGAAATGAAAAACTGTTTTTT.

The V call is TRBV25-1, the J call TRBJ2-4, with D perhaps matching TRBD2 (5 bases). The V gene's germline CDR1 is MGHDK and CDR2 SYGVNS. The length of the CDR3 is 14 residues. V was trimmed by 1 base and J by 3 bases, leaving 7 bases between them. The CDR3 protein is CASSELGGKNIQYF. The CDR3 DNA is TGTGCCAGCAGTGAATTAGGAGGCAAAAACATTCAGTACTTC.

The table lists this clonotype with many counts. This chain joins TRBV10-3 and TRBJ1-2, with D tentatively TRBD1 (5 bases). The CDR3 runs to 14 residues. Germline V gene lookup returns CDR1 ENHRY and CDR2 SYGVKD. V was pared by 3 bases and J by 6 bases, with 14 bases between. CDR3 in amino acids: CAISDGGALNGYTF. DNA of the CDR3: TGTGCCATCAGTGACGGTGGGGCCCTTAATGGCTACACCTTC.

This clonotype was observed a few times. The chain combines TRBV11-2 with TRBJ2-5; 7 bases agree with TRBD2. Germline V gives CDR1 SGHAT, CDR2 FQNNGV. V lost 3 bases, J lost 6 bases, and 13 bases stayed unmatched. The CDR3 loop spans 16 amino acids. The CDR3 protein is CASSFLIVAGEKTQYF. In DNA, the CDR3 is TGTGCCAGCAGCTTCTTGATCGTAGCGGGTGAGAAGACCCAGTACTTC.

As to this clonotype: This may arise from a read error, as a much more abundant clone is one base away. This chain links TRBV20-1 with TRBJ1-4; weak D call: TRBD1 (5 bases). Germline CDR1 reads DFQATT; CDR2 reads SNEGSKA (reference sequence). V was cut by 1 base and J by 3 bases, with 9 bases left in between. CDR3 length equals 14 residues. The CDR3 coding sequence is TGCAGTGCTAGAGCCGGGGGAGCTAATGAAAAACTGTTTTTT. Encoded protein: CSARAGGANEKLFF.

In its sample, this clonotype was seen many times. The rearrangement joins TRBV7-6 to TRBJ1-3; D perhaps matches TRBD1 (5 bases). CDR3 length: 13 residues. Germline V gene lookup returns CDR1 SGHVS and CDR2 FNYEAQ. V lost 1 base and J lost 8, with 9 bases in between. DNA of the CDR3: TGTGCCAGCAGCTTAGGGCAGGGTGACACCATATATTTT. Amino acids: CASSLGQGDTIYF.

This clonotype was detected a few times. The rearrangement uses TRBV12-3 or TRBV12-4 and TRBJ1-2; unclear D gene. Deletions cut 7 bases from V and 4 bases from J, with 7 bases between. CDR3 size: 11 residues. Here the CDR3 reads CASTDSYGYTF. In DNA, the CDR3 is TGTGCCAGCACCGATTCCTATGGCTACACCTTC.

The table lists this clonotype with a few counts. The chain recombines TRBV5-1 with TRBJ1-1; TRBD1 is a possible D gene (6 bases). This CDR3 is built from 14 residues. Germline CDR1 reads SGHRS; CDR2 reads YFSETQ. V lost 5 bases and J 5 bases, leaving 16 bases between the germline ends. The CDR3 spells CASRGAGRATEAFF. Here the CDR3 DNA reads TGCGCCAGCAGGGGGGCCGGACGGGCTACTGAAGCTTTCTTT.

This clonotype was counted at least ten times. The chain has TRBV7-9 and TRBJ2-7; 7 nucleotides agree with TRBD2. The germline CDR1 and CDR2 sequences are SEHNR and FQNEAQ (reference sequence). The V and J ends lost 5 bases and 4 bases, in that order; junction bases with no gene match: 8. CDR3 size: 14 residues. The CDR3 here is CASSSGNLGYEQYF. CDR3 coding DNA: TGTGCCAGCAGCAGCGGGAATTTGGGGTACGAGCAGTACTTC.

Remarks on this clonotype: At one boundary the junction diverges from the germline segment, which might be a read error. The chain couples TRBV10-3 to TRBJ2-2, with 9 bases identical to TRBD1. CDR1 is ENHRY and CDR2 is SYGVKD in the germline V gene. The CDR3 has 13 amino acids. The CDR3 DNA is TGTGCCATGGGACAGGGTGACACCGGGGAGCTGCTTTTT. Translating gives CAMGQGDTGELLF.

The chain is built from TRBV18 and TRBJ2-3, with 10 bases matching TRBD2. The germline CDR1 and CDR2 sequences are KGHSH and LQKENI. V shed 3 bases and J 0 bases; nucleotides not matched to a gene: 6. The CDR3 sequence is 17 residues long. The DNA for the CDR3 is TGTGCCAGCTCACCGGTGACGACTAGCGGGAGCACAGATACGCAGTATTTT. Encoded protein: CASSPVTTSGSTDTQYF.

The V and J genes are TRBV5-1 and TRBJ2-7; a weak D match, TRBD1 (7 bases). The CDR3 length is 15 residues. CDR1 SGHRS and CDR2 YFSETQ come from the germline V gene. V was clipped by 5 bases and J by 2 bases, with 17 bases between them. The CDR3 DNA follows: TGCGCCAGCAGTTTTACAGGGGAGGCCACCTACGAGCAGTACTTC. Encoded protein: CASSFTGEATYEQYF.

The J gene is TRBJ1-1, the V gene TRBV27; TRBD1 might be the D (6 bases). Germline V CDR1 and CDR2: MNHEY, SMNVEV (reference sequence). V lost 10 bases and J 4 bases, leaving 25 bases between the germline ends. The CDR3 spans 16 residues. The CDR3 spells CATLEGGGGTGTEAFF. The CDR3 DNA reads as TGTGCCACCCTAGAGGGGGGGGGCGGAACGGGCACTGAAGCTTTCTTT.

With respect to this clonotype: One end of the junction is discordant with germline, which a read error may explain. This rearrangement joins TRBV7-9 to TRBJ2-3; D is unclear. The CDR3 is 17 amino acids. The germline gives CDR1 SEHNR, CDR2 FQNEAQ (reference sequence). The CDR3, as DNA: TGTGCCATCAGCCCTCCGCCCTCAGCCCCAAGCACAGATACGCAGTATTTT. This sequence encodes CAISPPPSAPSTDTQYF.